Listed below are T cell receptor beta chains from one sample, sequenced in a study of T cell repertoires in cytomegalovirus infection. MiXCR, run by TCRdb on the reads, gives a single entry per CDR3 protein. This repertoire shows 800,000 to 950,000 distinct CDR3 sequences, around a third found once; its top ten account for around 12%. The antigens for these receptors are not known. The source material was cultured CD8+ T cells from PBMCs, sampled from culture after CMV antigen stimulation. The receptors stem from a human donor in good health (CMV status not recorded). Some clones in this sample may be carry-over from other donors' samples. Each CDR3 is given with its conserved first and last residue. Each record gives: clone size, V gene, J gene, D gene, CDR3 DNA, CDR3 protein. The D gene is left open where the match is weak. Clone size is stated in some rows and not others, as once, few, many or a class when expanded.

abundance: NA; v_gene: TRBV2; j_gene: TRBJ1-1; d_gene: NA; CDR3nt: TGTGCCAGCAGTGAAGGACCGGAAGTCTTGGGGATATCTGACACTGAAGCTTTCTTT; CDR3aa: CASSEGPEVLGISDTEAFF
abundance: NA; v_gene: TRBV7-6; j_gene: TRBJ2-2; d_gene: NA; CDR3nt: TGTGCCAGCAGCTTAGGCCTACAGGGATCGAGGACCGGGGAGCTGTTTTTT; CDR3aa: CASSLGLQGSRTGELFF
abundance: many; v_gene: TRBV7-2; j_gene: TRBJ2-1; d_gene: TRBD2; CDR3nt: TGTGCCAGCAGCTCCCGACTAGCGGGGAACAATGAGCAGTTCTTC; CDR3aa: CASSSRLAGNNEQFF
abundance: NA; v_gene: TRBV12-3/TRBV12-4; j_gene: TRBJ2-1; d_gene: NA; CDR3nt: TGTGCCAGCAGTTTTTTACCCGAGACAATTGATGAGCAGTTCTTC; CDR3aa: CASSFLPETIDEQFF
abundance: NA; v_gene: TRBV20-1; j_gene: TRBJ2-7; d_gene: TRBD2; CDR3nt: TGCAGTGCTAGCCTTAGCGGGGGGGCGTTCTACGAGCAGTACTTC; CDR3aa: CSASLSGGAFYEQYF
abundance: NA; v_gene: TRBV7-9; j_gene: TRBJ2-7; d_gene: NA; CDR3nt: TGTGCCAGCAGCTTAGGACAGAGAATCGGCTTC; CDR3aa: CASSLGQRIGF
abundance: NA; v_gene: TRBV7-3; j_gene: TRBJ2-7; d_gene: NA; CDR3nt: TGTGCCAGCAGCTTAAACGGAGAGCAGTACTTC; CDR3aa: CASSLNGEQYF
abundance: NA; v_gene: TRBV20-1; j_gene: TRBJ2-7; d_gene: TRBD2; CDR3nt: TGCAGTGCTAGAGTGCCTAGCGGGGGGGAGTACGAGCAGTACTTC; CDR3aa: CSARVPSGGEYEQYF
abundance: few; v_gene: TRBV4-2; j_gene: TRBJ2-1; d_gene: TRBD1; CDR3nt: TGTGCCAGCAGCCAAGATGCAGGGGGCGATGAGCAGTTCTTC; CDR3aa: CASSQDAGGDEQFF
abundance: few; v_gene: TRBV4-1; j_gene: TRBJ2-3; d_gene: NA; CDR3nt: TGCGCCAGCAGCCAAGGACCGTTGGGTGTAGGAGATACGCAGTATTTT; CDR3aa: CASSQGPLGVGDTQYF
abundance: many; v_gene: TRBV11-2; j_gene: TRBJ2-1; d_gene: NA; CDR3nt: TGTGCCAGCAGCGCAAGACTAGCAGGGGGGTACAATGAGCAGTTCTTC; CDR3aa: CASSARLAGGYNEQFF
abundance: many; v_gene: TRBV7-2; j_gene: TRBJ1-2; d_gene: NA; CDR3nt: TGTGCCAGCATATTGAGGGATTCCGATGGCTACACCTTC; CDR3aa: CASILRDSDGYTF
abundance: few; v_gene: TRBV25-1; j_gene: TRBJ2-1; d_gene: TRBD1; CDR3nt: TGTGCCAGCAGTGACTGGACAGGGGTCAACTACGGTTTTACAGATGAGCAGTTCTTC; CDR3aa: CASSDWTGVNYGFTDEQFF
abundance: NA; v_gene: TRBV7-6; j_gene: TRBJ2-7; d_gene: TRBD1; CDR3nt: TGTGCCAGCAGCTCACCTGACAGGGGGGGCTTCGAGCAGTACTTC; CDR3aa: CASSSPDRGGFEQYF
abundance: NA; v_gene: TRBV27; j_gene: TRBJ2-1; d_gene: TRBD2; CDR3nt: TGTGCCAGCACTTCACTCGCCAGCCTAGCGGGCCCAAATGAGCAGTTCTTC; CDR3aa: CASTSLASLAGPNEQFF
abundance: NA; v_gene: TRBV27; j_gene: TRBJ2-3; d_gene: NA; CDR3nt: TGTGCCAGCAGTTTAACCCCGGGGGGCTCCTACCATAGCACAGATACGCAGTATTTT; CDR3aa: CASSLTPGGSYHSTDTQYF
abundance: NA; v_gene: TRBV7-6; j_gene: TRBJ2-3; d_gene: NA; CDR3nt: TGTGCCAGCAGCGTCGCTGTGTCTGGCAGGGAAATGGATACGCAGTATTTT; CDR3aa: CASSVAVSGREMDTQYF
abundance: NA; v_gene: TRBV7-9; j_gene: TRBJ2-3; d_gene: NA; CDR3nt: TGTGCCAGCAGCTTAGCGCAGGGTGGGACCCGGACAGATACGCAGTATTTT; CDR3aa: CASSLAQGGTRTDTQYF
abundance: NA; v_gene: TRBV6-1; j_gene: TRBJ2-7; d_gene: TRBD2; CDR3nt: TGTGCCAGCAACCTCGGCGGGAGCTCCTACGAGCAGTACTTC; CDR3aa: CASNLGGSSYEQYF
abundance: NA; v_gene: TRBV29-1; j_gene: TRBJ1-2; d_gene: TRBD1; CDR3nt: TGCAGCGCCCCCGGACAGGGGGTTAGTGGCTACACCTTC; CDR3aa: CSAPGQGVSGYTF
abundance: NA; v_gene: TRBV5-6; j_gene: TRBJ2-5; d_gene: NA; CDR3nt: TGTGCCAGCAGCTTGGAGGAAAGGCTCGGGACCCAGTACTTC; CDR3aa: CASSLEERLGTQYF
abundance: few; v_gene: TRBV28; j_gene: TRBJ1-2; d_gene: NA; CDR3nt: TGTGCCAGCAGCAGCCGGGACAACGAAATCTATGGCTACACCTTC; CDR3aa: CASSSRDNEIYGYTF
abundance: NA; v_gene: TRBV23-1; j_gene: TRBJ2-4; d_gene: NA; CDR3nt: TGCGCCAGCAGTCAAGGGCGCGGACTGACCAAAAACATTCAGTACTTC; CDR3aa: CASSQGRGLTKNIQYF
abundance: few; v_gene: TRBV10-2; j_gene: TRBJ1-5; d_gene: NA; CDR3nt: TGCGCCAGCACGGGGAGTAGCAATCAGCCCCAGCATTTT; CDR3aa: CASTGSSNQPQHF
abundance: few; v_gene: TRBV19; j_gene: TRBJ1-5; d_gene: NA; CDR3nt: TGTGCCAGTAGTATAGAAGGACAGCCCCAGCATTTT; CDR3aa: CASSIEGQPQHF
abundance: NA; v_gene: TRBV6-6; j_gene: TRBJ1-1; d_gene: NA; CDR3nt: TGTGCCAGCATCCGTGGACCTCCGAACACTGAAGCTTTCTTT; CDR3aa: CASIRGPPNTEAFF
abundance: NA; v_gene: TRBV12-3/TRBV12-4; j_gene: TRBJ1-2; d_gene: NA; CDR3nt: TGTGCCAGCAGTTTTACCCCGGATGGCTACACCTTC; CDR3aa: CASSFTPDGYTF
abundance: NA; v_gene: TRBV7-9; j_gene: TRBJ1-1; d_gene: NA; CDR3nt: TGTGCCAGCACCCTCGTTAGTGAAGCTTTCTTT; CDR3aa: CASTLVSEAFF
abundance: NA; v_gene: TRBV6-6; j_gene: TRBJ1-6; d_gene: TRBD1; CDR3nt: TGTGCCAGCAGTTATAGGGTGGACAGGGAATTGAATTCACCCCTCCACTTT; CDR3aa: CASSYRVDRELNSPLHF
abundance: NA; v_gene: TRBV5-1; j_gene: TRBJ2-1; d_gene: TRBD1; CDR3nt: TGCGCCAGCAGCTTGGTGACAGGGGGCAGCTCCTACAATGAGCAGTTCTTC; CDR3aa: CASSLVTGGSSYNEQFF
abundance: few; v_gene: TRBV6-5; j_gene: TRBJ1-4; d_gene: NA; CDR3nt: TGTGCCAGCAGTCCAGACGGAGCAGCTAATGAAAAACTGTTTTTT; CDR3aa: CASSPDGAANEKLFF
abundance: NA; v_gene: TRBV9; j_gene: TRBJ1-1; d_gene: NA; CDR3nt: TGTGCCAGCAGCGAGGGCCGGGGAGGACTGAACACTGAAGCTTTCTTT; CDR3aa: CASSEGRGGLNTEAFF
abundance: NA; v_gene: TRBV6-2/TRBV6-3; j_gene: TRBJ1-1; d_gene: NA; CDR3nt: TGTGCCAGCAGGCCAGGGGTGAGGGACACTGAAGCTTTCTTT; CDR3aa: CASRPGVRDTEAFF
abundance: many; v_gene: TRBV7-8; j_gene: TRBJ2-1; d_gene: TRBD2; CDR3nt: TGTGCCAGCAGCTTAATGGGCGGGGGGAGCTCCTACAATGAGCAGTTCTTC; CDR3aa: CASSLMGGGSSYNEQFF
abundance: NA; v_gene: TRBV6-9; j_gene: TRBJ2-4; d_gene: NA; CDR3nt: TGTGCCAGCAGTTACTGGGGGCAGGTGGGGGCCAAAAACATTCAGTACTTC; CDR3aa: CASSYWGQVGAKNIQYF
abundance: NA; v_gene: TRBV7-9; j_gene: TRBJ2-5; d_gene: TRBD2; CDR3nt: TGTGCCAGCAGCTTATCTAGCGGGGACCAGTACTTC; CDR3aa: CASSLSSGDQYF
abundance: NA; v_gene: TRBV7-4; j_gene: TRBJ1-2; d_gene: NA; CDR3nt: TGTGCCAGCAGCTTGGACGGGGGGCAATGGTATGGCTACACCTTC; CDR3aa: CASSLDGGQWYGYTF
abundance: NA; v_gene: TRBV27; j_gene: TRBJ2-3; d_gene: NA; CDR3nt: TGTGCCAGCAGTTTATTACTAGTACCAGATACGCAGTATTTT; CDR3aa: CASSLLLVPDTQYF
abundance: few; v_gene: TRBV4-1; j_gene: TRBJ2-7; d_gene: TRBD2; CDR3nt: TGCGCCAGCAGCCAAGGGACTAGTAGGGGCTACGAGCAGTACTTC; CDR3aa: CASSQGTSRGYEQYF
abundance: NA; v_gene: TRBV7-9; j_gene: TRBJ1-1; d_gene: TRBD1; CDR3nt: TGTGCCAGCAGCTTTCTGACAGGGGGCGAGGGCACTGAAGCTTTCTTT; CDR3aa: CASSFLTGGEGTEAFF
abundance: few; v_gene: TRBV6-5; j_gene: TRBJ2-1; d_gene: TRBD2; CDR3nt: TGTGCCAGCAGATTAGCGGGGTCTTACAATGAGCAGTTCTTC; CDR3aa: CASRLAGSYNEQFF
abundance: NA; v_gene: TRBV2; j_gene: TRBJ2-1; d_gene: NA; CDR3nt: TGTGCCACCCCCACCTTAACCAGCGCCTACAATGAGCAGTTCTTC; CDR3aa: CATPTLTSAYNEQFF
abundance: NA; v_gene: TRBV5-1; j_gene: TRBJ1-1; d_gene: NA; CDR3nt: TGCGCCAGCAGCTTGGCTAGGACCCTGAACACTGAAGCTTTCTTT; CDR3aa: CASSLARTLNTEAFF
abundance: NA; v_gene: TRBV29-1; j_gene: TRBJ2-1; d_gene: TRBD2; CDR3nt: TGCAGCGTTGACCAGCGGGGGCCGAGCTCCTACAATGAGCAGTTCTTC; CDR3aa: CSVDQRGPSSYNEQFF
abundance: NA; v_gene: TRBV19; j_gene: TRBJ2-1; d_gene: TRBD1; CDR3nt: TGTGCCAGTATTGACAGGGGAGAGAATGAGCAGTTCTTC; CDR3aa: CASIDRGENEQFF
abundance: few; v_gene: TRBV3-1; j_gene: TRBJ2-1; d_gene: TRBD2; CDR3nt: TGTGCCAGCAGCCCGCTGACTAGCGGGGGGGCAGGTGAGCAGTTCTTC; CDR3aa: CASSPLTSGGAGEQFF
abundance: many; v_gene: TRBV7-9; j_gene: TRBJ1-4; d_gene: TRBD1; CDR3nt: TGTGCCAGCAGCTCCGGGACAGGGACTGAAAAACTGTTTTTT; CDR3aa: CASSSGTGTEKLFF
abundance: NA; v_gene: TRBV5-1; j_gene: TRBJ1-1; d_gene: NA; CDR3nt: TGCGCCAGCTGCCCGGGACGGGTGAACACTGAAGCTTTCTTT; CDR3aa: CASCPGRVNTEAFF
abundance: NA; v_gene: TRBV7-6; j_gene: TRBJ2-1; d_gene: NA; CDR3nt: TGTGCCAGCAGCTTAGGAGGGGACATCCTCTACAATGAGCAGTTCTTC; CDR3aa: CASSLGGDILYNEQFF
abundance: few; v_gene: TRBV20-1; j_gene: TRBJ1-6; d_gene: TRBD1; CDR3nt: TGCAGTGCTAGAGATAAGGGACAGAAAATTAATTCACCCCTCCACTTT; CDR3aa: CSARDKGQKINSPLHF
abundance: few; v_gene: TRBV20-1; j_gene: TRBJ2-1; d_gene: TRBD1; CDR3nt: TGCAGTGCTAGGGCGGGACAGGGGTGGTACAATGAGCAGTTCTTC; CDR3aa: CSARAGQGWYNEQFF
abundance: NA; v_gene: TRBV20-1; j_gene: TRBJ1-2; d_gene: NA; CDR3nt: TGCAGTGCCTCTCATCGGGGAGACTATGGCTACACCTTC; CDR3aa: CSASHRGDYGYTF
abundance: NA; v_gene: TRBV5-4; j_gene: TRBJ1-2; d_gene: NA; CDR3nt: TGTGCCAGCAGCTTGAGGGCAGGGTATGGCTACACCTTC; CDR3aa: CASSLRAGYGYTF
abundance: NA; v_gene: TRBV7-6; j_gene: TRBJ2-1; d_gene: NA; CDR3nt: TGTGCCAGCACCCAAGGGGTGGGCGATGAGCAGTTCTTC; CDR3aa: CASTQGVGDEQFF
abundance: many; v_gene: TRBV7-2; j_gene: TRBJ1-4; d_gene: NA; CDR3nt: TGTGCCAGCAGCTTAAGAGGGAGGGATACAACTAATGAAAAACTGTTTTTT; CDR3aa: CASSLRGRDTTNEKLFF
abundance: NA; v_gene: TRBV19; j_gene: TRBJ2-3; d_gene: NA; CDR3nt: TGTGCCAGTAGTCCTTGGGGTTTGGACTTACCAGATACGCAGTATTTT; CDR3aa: CASSPWGLDLPDTQYF
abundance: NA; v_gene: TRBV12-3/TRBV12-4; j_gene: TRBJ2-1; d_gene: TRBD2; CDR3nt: TGTGCCAGCAGTTTCCGCAGCGGGGGACCTTACAATGAGCAGTTCTTC; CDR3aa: CASSFRSGGPYNEQFF
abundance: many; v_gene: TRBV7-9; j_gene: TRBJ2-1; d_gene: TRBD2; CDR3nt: TGTGCCAGCAGCATCACTAGCGGGGGGGCCTTCTACAATGAGCAGTTCTTC; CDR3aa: CASSITSGGAFYNEQFF
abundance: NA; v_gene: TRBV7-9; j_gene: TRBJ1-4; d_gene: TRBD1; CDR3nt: TGTGCCAGCAGCTTACTGGGACAGGGGTTCGATGAAAAACTGTTTTTT; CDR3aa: CASSLLGQGFDEKLFF